These T cell receptor beta chains were read from a single sample in a study of regulatory T cells in long-lasting Graves disease. MiXCR was run by TCRdb on the multiplex PCR reads, yielding one entry per CDR3 protein. The data show 400,000 to 500,000 distinct CDR3 sequences, less than 15% seen once. A further study also used this sample, focusing on T cells in Graves' hyperthyroidism and ophthalmopathy.

This specimen was peripheral blood mononuclear cells (PBMCs), taken at new diagnosis, from a patient treated with antithyroid drugs. These receptors were obtained from a woman aged 50 to 65 with Graves disease. The CDR3 runs from the conserved cysteine through the conserved F or W. A D gene is named only where the DNA matches it firmly. The listing skips clone size in some rows; elsewhere it reads once, few, many or a size class.

v_gene: TRBV3-1; len: 15; d_gene: -; j_gene: TRBJ2-7; abundance: many; CDR3aa: CASRGGRDFPYEQYF; CDR3nt: TGTGCCAGCAGAGGCGGGCGGGACTTCCCCTACGAGCAGTACTTC
v_gene: TRBV5-1; len: 16; d_gene: TRBD2; j_gene: TRBJ2-3; abundance: many; CDR3aa: CASSSSETSSTDTQYF; CDR3nt: TGCGCCAGCAGCTCTAGCGAGACTAGCAGCACAGATACGCAGTATTTT
v_gene: TRBV10-3; len: 15; d_gene: -; j_gene: TRBJ1-1; abundance: many; CDR3aa: CAISDVDRMGTEAFF; CDR3nt: TGTGCCATCAGTGATGTAGACAGGATGGGCACTGAAGCTTTCTTT
v_gene: TRBV19; len: 15; d_gene: -; j_gene: TRBJ1-5; abundance: few; CDR3aa: CASSYKSYSNQPQHF; CDR3nt: TGTGCCAGTAGCTATAAGAGCTATAGCAATCAGCCCCAGCATTTT
v_gene: TRBV29-1; len: 18; d_gene: TRBD2; j_gene: TRBJ2-5; abundance: -; CDR3aa: CSVEEGAGSGRVKETQYF; CDR3nt: TGCAGCGTTGAGGAGGGGGCAGGTAGCGGGAGGGTAAAAGAGACCCAGTACTTC
v_gene: TRBV10-3; len: 19; d_gene: TRBD1; j_gene: TRBJ2-1; abundance: -; CDR3aa: CAITNRLLSGTGAFNEQFF; CDR3nt: TGTGCCATCACCAACCGCTTACTCTCCGGGACAGGGGCCTTCAATGAGCAGTTCTTC
v_gene: TRBV18; len: 15; d_gene: -; j_gene: TRBJ1-2; abundance: many; CDR3aa: CASSSLKGDNYGYTF; CDR3nt: TGTGCCAGCTCATCTCTCAAGGGTGATAACTATGGCTACACCTTC
v_gene: TRBV2; len: 13; d_gene: TRBD1; j_gene: TRBJ2-1; abundance: many; CDR3aa: CASDGTGVNEQFF; CDR3nt: TGTGCCAGCGATGGGACAGGGGTCAATGAGCAGTTCTTC
v_gene: TRBV7-3; len: 15; d_gene: -; j_gene: TRBJ2-1; abundance: few; CDR3aa: CASSSSDHPGGEQFF; CDR3nt: TGTGCCAGCAGCTCCTCGGACCACCCCGGAGGTGAGCAGTTCTTC
v_gene: TRBV28; len: 14; d_gene: -; j_gene: TRBJ1-1; abundance: many; CDR3aa: CASSYRVMNTEAFF; CDR3nt: TGTGCCAGCAGTTACAGGGTCATGAACACTGAAGCTTTCTTT
v_gene: TRBV28; len: 16; d_gene: TRBD2; j_gene: TRBJ2-3; abundance: many; CDR3aa: CASRSLAGEGTDTQYF; CDR3nt: TGTGCCAGCAGGAGCCTAGCGGGAGAGGGCACAGATACGCAGTATTTT
v_gene: TRBV28; len: 17; d_gene: TRBD1; j_gene: TRBJ2-7; abundance: medium-sized; CDR3aa: CASSGDRGLLVAYEQYF; CDR3nt: TGTGCCAGCAGCGGGGACAGGGGTTTATTAGTTGCCTACGAGCAGTACTTC
v_gene: TRBV6-2/TRBV6-3; len: 15; d_gene: TRBD1; j_gene: TRBJ1-1; abundance: -; CDR3aa: CASSYGTGTATEASF; CDR3nt: TGTGCCAGCAGTTACGGGACCGGGACAGCAACTGAAGCTTCCTTT
v_gene: TRBV7-9; len: 15; d_gene: -; j_gene: TRBJ1-1; abundance: many; CDR3aa: CASRGRRGLNTEAFF; CDR3nt: TGTGCCAGCAGGGGGAGGCGGGGCCTGAACACTGAAGCTTTCTTT
v_gene: TRBV20-1; len: 14; d_gene: -; j_gene: TRBJ1-1; abundance: many; CDR3aa: CSAREGHRNTEAFF; CDR3nt: TGCAGTGCTAGAGAGGGACACCGGAACACTGAAGCTTTCTTT
v_gene: TRBV3-1; len: 14; d_gene: -; j_gene: TRBJ1-6; abundance: few; CDR3aa: CASSQDPYNSPLHF; CDR3nt: TGTGCCAGCAGCCAAGACCCGTATAATTCACCCCTCCACTTT
v_gene: TRBV28; len: 15; d_gene: TRBD2; j_gene: TRBJ2-7; abundance: many; CDR3aa: CASRTGLAGVYEQYF; CDR3nt: TGTGCCAGCAGAACCGGACTAGCGGGAGTATACGAGCAGTACTTC
v_gene: TRBV7-6; len: 18; d_gene: TRBD2; j_gene: TRBJ2-5; abundance: -; CDR3aa: CASSLRGGVARGGETQYF; CDR3nt: TGTGCCAGCAGCTTAAGAGGAGGAGTTGCTCGGGGGGGAGAGACCCAGTACTTC
v_gene: TRBV28; len: 15; d_gene: -; j_gene: TRBJ1-5; abundance: -; CDR3aa: CASSFRQMSNQPQHF; CDR3nt: TGTGCCAGCAGTTTCCGGCAGATGAGCAATCAGCCCCAGCATTTT